This T cell receptor (beta chain) was identified in a study of blood T cell repertoires in COVID-19. About the research overall: The analysed material was cDNA or gDNA that came from T cells, B-cell-depleted T cells, or PBMCs.

This CDR3 spans 14 amino acids. Germline V gene lookup returns CDR1 SGHDN and CDR2 FVKESK. The germline V and J ends were trimmed by 0 bases and 5 bases, with 10 bases remaining between them. Per the original data handling: Estimated nucleated cell counts came from reference gene primer amplification. Sequencing was performed with immunoSEQ multiplex PCR; in TCRdb, only in-frame clones are kept and a portion is missing. V and J calls and clone size come straight from that table; D and trimming were deduced from the DNA. The sample lists about 91,000 clones, around 72% occurring once. This chain links TRBV14 with TRBJ1-1; D uncertain. This receptor was obtained from a man between 65 and 85 years old with acute or convalescent COVID-19. Sequences were obtained from peripheral blood. The CDR3 loop is CASSQETGLTEAFF. CDR3 in DNA: TGTGCCAGCAGCCAAGAGACGGGTTTAACTGAAGCTTTCTTT.